The present TCR beta chain was sequenced within a study of CD8+CD57+ T cells in acquired aplastic anemia. V lost 7 bases and J 0 bases, leaving 9 bases between the germline ends. Germline-derived CDR1 and CDR2 are ENHRY and SYGVKD. The CDR3 runs to 13 residues. Many counts were recorded for this clonotype. The antigen is undetermined. The TCR beta profiling, which covered VDJ combination and CDR3 sequence, was carried out using genomic DNA as the template. One entry per CDR3 protein, called by TCRdb with MiXCR from the reads. This sample carries about 130,000 distinct CDR3 sequences, around 50% of them seen once, and the ten largest clones take about 2.7%. Study findings and constraints: Patients and controls shared over 25 CD8+ CDR3 sequences, which appeared highly expressed in patients and within their immunodominant clones.

This receptor was taken from a human donor in good health, serving as a control. The chain carries TRBV10-3 and TRBJ1-1; TRBD1 might be the D (6 bases). What was sequenced was sorted CD4+, CD8+, or CD8+CD57+ T cells (not recorded which) from PBMCs. In DNA form, the CDR3 reads TGTGCCATCATGGGGACAATGAACACTGAAGCTTTCTTT. Its protein product is CAIMGTMNTEAFF.